The 4 T cell receptor beta chains listed next were all sequenced from one sample in a study of T cell repertoires in cytomegalovirus infection. These TCRs' antigens remain unknown. TCRdb ran MiXCR on the reads and lists one entry per CDR3 protein. The table shows approximately 590,000 distinct CDR3 sequences, with roughly 43% occurring only once. The sequenced sample was cultured PBMCs, obtained from culture after CMV antigen stimulation. These receptors came from a human donor in good health (CMV status not recorded). Some clones in this sample may be carry-over from other donors' samples.

This clonotype was detected only a few times. This rearrangement joins TRBV7-2 to TRBJ2-4; D possibly corresponds to TRBD1 (5 bases). Deletions cut 3 bases from V and 7 bases from J, with 10 bases between. CDR1 and CDR2 from the germline V gene are SGHTA and FQGNSA. The CDR3 is made up of 13 amino acids. The CDR3 reads CASSLKGKNIQYF. The CDR3 DNA follows: TGTGCCAGCAGCTTGAAGGGGAAGAACATTCAGTACTTC. Complete variable domain (other parts from reference TRBV7-2 and TRBJ2-4): GAGVSQSPSNKVTEKGKDVELRCDPISGHTALYWYRQSLGQGLEFLIYFQGNSAPDKSGLPSDRFSAERTGGSVSTLTIQRTQQEDSAVYLCASSLKGKNIQYFGAGTRLSVL.

The rearrangement joins TRBV20-1 to TRBJ2-7; 9 bases map to TRBD1. Looked up from germline, CDR1 is DFQATT and CDR2 is SNEGSKA (reference sequence). This CDR3 is built from 14 residues. With 2 bases clipped from V and 6 bases from J, the junction kept 8 bases outside the gene matches. CDR3 region: CSARSGDRAGEQYF. DNA for the CDR3: TGCAGTGCTAGATCGGGGGACAGGGCTGGCGAGCAGTACTTC.

This clonotype came up many times. The chain employs TRBV7-9 and TRBJ1-5; weak D call: TRBD1 (6 bases). The CDR3 has 17 amino acids. CDR1 SEHNR and CDR2 FQNEAQ come from the germline V gene (reference sequence). V dropped 5 bases and J dropped 5 bases, with 22 bases sitting between them. This CDR3 reads CASSPFSYRVPHQPQHF. The CDR3 region has the DNA TGTGCCAGCAGCCCCTTCTCCTACAGGGTGCCGCATCAGCCCCAGCATTTT.

This clonotype was detected a few times. V is TRBV2 and J is TRBJ1-5, with D tentatively TRBD1 (6 bases). The CDR3 covers 18 residues. Germline CDR1 and CDR2: SNHLY and FYNNEI. V was pared by 4 bases and J by 1 base, with 20 bases between. CDR3 sequence: CASSAPRGGPGSNQPQHF. CDR3 DNA: TGTGCCAGCAGTGCCCCGCGTGGGGGGCCCGGGAGCAATCAGCCCCAGCATTTT.